This TCR beta chain was captured in a study of regulatory T cells in long-lasting Graves disease. Time point here: newly diagnosed GD, antithyroid drugs for less than 3 months. RNA from PBMCs was the source of the TCR library. Investigators prepared the TCR beta libraries by applying iRepertoire HTBI primers and Arm-PCR of CDR3 regions. In TCRdb, the multiplex PCR reads were re-called with MiXCR into one record per CDR3 protein. The data show around 240,000 distinct CDR3 sequences, about 20% seen once. The sample also formed part of further work on T cells in Graves' hyperthyroidism and ophthalmopathy. From that second work: Clonotypes that were expanded in thyroid above 0.001 mostly appeared in blood too.

This specimen consisted of peripheral blood mononuclear cells (PBMCs), obtained at new diagnosis, from a patient treated with antithyroid drugs. This TCR was sampled from a woman in her 30s with Graves disease.

The CDR3 nucleotides read TGTGCCAGCAGCTTAAGGGCTAGCGGGGGGGGGACATCACGGAAAGCTTTCTTT. Protein: CASSLRASGGGTSRKAFF. The chain has TRBV7-8 and TRBJ1-1, with a weak D call TRBD1 (6 bases). Trimming stripped 2 bases from V and 9 bases from J, with 28 bases between. Germline V lookup: CDR1 SGHVS, CDR2 FQNEAQ. This CDR3 spans 18 amino acids.